This T cell receptor (beta chain) appears in the sequencing data of a study of response to subunit inactivated influenza vaccine. TCRdb re-derived calls from the RT-PCR reads in MiXCR, one entry per CDR3 protein. The sample has some 800,000 distinct CDR3 sequences, roughly 20% seen once. This clonotype was observed a handful of times. The antigen is unknown. Findings of the study overall: That few new T cells are recruited by each seasonal influenza vaccination was the authors' suggestion.

The CDR3 loop spans 13 amino acids. Germline CDR1 and CDR2: SEHNR and FQNEAQ (reference sequence). The V gene lost 9 bases and the J gene lost 5 bases, with 17 bases spanning the gap. The sample here was PBMCs from blood, taken 5 days after vaccination. The TCR was taken from a man aged 50 to 59 who received an inactivated influenza vaccine. This chain joins TRBV7-9 and TRBJ2-7, with a weak D call TRBD1 (5 bases). CDR3 in DNA: TGTGCCAGTAACTCAGGGTTGAGGCACGAGCAGTACTTC. It specifies CASNSGLRHEQYF.